This T cell receptor beta chain was captured in a study of technical replicates of blood from several donors. Produced via immunoSEQ multiplex PCR; TCRdb's table is partial and in-frame only. The data hold around 95,000 clones, with roughly 94% observed a single time. This CDR3 is 12 amino acids long. The chain couples TRBV21-1 to TRBJ2-7; the DNA was not used to check the table's D call, TRBD1. TRBV21-1 is flagged as a pseudogene. The receptor comes from a human donor in good health. The sample comprised T cells isolated from PBMCs. Written as DNA, the CDR3 is TGTGCCAGCAGCAGGGCCCCCTACGAGCAGTACTTC. Translated, it gives CASSRAPYEQYF.